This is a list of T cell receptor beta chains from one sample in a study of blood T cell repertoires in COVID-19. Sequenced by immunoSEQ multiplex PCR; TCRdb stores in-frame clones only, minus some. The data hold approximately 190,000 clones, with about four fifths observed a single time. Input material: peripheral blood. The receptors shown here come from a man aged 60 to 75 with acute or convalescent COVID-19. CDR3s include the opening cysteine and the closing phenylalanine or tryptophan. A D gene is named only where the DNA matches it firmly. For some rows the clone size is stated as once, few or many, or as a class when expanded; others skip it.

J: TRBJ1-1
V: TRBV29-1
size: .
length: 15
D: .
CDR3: CSARWMTPMNTEAFF
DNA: TGCAGCGCTCGATGGATGACACCTATGAACACTGAAGCTTTCTTT

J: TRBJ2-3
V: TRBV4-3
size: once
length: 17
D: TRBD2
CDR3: CASSQAPSGGEADTQYF
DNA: TGCGCCAGCAGCCAAGCCCCTAGCGGGGGGGAGGCAGATACGCAGTATTTT

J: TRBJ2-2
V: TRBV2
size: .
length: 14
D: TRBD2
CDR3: CASRGTSVAGELFF
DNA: TGTGCCAGCAGAGGGACTAGCGTAGCCGGGGAGCTGTTTTTT

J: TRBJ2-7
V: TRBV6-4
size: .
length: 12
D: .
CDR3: CASSDSAYEQYF
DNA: TGTGCCAGCAGTGACTCCGCCTACGAGCAGTACTTC

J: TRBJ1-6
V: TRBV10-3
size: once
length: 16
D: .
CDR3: CAIGMRGSSYNSPLHF
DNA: TGTGCCATCGGTATGCGGGGGAGCTCCTATAATTCACCCCTCCACTTT

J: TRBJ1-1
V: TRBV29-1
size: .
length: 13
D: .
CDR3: CSAPLRDSTEAFF
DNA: TGCAGCGCCCCCCTGCGGGACTCAACTGAAGCTTTCTTT

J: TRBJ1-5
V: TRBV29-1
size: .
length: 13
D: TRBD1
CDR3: CSVVQGQNQPQHF
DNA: TGCAGCGTCGTACAGGGGCAAAATCAGCCCCAGCATTTT

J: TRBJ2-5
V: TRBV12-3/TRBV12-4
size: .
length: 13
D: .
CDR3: CASTGDPQETQYF
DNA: TGTGCCAGCACCGGGGATCCTCAAGAGACCCAGTACTTC

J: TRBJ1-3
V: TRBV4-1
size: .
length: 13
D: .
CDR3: CASSQVLGNTIYF
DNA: TGCGCCAGCAGCCAAGTTCTGGGAAACACCATATATTTT

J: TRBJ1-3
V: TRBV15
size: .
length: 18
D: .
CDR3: CATSRDQQVIHSGNTIYF
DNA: TGTGCCACCAGCAGAGATCAACAAGTAATACACTCTGGAAACACCATATATTTT

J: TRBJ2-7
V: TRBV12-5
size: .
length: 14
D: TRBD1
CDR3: CASTRSTGPYEQYF
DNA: TGTGCTAGTACACGATCGACAGGGCCCTACGAGCAGTACTTC

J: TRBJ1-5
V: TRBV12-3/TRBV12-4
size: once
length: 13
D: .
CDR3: CASSGQLDQPQHF
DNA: TGTGCCAGCAGCGGACAGCTCGATCAGCCCCAGCATTTT

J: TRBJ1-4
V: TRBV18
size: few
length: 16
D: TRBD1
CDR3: CASSPDRGRTNEKLFF
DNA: TGTGCCAGCTCACCAGACAGGGGGCGAACTAATGAAAAACTGTTTTTT

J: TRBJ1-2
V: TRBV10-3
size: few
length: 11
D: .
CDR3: CAISTVYGYTF
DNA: TGTGCCATCAGTACAGTCTATGGCTACACCTTC

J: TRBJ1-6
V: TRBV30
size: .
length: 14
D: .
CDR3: CAWSVLSYNSPLHF
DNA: TGTGCCTGGAGTGTACTGAGTTATAATTCACCCCTCCACTTT

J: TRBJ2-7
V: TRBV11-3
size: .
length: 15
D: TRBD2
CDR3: CASSLASGSSYEQYF
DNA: TGTGCCAGCAGCTTAGCCAGCGGGAGTAGTTACGAGCAGTACTTC

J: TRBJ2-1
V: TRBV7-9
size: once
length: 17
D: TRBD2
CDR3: CASSLIYGGGSTDEQFF
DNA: TGTGCCAGCAGCTTAATTTACGGCGGCGGGAGTACCGATGAGCAGTTCTTC

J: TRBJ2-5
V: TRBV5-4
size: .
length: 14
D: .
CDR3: CASSLGQNQETQYF
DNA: TGTGCCAGCAGCTTGGGGCAGAACCAAGAGACCCAGTACTTC

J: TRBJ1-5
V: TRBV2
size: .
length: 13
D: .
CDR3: CASRLFSNQPQHF
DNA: TGTGCCAGCAGATTATTTAGCAATCAGCCCCAGCATTTT